The T cell receptor beta chain under discussion was sequenced for a study of CD8 T cells in ankylosing spondylitis (dated by TCRdb to the late 2010s). Looking at the study overall: The study profiled T cell receptor beta repertoires in healthy donors and ankylosing spondylitis patients to find disease-linked TCR variants. The whole study cohort included 85 to 120 healthy donors and 20 to 30 ankylosing spondylitis patients. Peripheral blood was sampled, and synovial fluid was additionally collected from ankylosing spondylitis patients. Summary of the overall study and its limitations: A CD8+ phenotype was shown by the disease-linked clones, which were found at relatively low frequencies in peripheral blood. Some motif variants were previously reported in synovial fluid and blood of reactive arthritis patients, suggesting common disease-initiation mechanisms. A TCR beta motif made up of several highly homologous amino acid variants appeared to be characteristic of blood from ankylosing spondylitis patients. The disease-linked clones were reported as significantly enriched in matched synovial fluid samples from ankylosing spondylitis patients.

Comments on this clonotype: Its antigen specificity is not known. No quality values exist for individual bases; no much larger clone is one base distant.

For sequencing, an Illumina HiSeq 2500 was employed. Quantitative 5'-RACE with molecular barcodes was the method used to prepare the TCR beta libraries. The authors processed their data as follows. A new computational method based on a probabilistic model of VDJ rearrangement was used to identify disease-linked TCR variants. Through fastp at Q25 and MiXCR, TCRdb rebuilt clones from the public reads, retaining in-frame beta chains. For every CDR3 protein sequence, its rows merge into one entry that carries the most common genes and DNA. What appears here as the V and J calls and clone size reflects TCRdb's work, not the paper's. Across this sample there are about 140,000 distinct CDR3 sequences, with 30% to 35% seen only once. Approximately 5.9% of the sample lies in the top ten. V lost 5 bases and J lost 9 bases; the stretch between them is 10 bases long. Looking up the germline V gene yields CDR1 SGHTA and CDR2 FQGNSA. From its cysteine to its phenylalanine, the CDR3 spans 12 amino acids. CDR3 DNA only is kept here, 36 bases in frame from base 1.

Synovial fluid samples were paired with blood samples taken from the same ankylosing spondylitis patients. The rearranged segments are TRBV7-2 and TRBJ2-2, with no confidently assigned D gene. This receptor was obtained from a male donor with ankylosing spondylitis. Material: synovial fluid, either unsorted or a sorted T cell fraction (not recorded which). The sequence in DNA is TGTGCCAGCAGCGAGTCCACGAGGGAGCTGTTTTTT. Its protein product is CASSESTRELFF.